The clone carrying this T cell receptor beta chain has only a few counts. The sample originates from a study of T-cell memory formation after mild COVID-19. TCRdb used MiXCR to reprocess the 5' RACE reads, holding one entry per CDR3 protein. The profile shows about 560,000 distinct CDR3 sequences, roughly 20% of them singletons. The CDR3 consists of 14 residues. The V end lost 5 bases, the J end lost 4 bases, and 15 bases lay between the germline ends. The rearrangement links TRBV12-3 or TRBV12-4 to TRBJ2-7, with D maybe TRBD1 (6 bases). Specimen: PBMCs or a T cell subset sorted from them (not recorded which). The receptor was derived from an adult woman who had mild COVID-19 (a few samples of this study predate the infection). Cell type and time point are not known. The CDR3 nucleotides are TGTGCCAGCAGTATAGGGGGTGGAGATTACGAGCAGTACTTC. This sequence encodes CASSIGGGDYEQYF.